The 5 T cell receptor beta chains reported below all come from one sample, sequenced in a study of shared clonotypes between healthy human individuals. Some clones are missing from TCRdb's copy, which holds only in-frame ones; the method was immunoSEQ multiplex PCR. The table records some 2,000,000 clones, about 94% of them present only once. Sequences were obtained from naive CD4+ T cells sorted from blood. Regarding subset: CD45RA+ positively selected. These receptor sequences come from a man younger than 35 in good health.

The chain employs TRBV30 and TRBJ2-2, with D possibly matching TRBD1 (6 bases). CDR3 length: 14 amino acids. Germline CDR1 is GTSNPN and CDR2 is SVGIG (reference sequence). Deletions cut 4 bases from V and 4 bases from J, with 13 bases between. The DNA of the CDR3 is TGTGCCTGGACGAGGGGGATAGCCACCGGGGAGCTGTTTTTT. It is translated as CAWTRGIATGELFF.

The rearrangement uses TRBV4-3 and TRBJ1-4, with 9 bases identical to TRBD1. The ends lost 3 bases at V and 4 bases at J; junction bases unmatched: 6. The germline gives CDR1 LGHNA, CDR2 YSLEER. This CDR3 contains 16 residues. This CDR3 reads CASSHSRTGVNEKLFF. Written as DNA, the CDR3 is TGCGCCAGCAGCCATAGCCGGACAGGGGTTAATGAAAAACTGTTTTTT.

The V gene is TRBV21-1, the J gene TRBJ2-7; whether TRBD1, the table's D call, matches the DNA was not checked. TRBV21-1 is listed as a pseudogene. CDR3 length equals 14 residues. CDR3 in amino acids: CASSKMGPSYEQYF. The DNA for the CDR3 is TGTGCCAGCAGCAAAATGGGGCCTTCCTACGAGCAGTACTTC.

The chain is built from TRBV5-1 and TRBJ2-5, with 9 nucleotides matching TRBD2. The CDR3 is 14 amino acids. With V trimmed by 4 bases and J by 4 bases, 5 bases remained unmatched. From germline, CDR1 is SGHRS and CDR2 YFSETQ. For the CDR3, the DNA is TGCGCCAGCAGCGCAGCGGGGGGCAGAGAGACCCAGTACTTC. It yields the protein CASSAAGGRETQYF.

The table lists this clone with a count of one. V and J are TRBV7-9 and TRBJ2-7, with TRBD2 matching 9 bases. The CDR3 runs 18 residues. V shed 3 bases, J shed 4 bases, and the junction held 16 bases outside the gene matches. CDR1 and CDR2 (germline): SEHNR, FQNEAQ (reference sequence). CDR3 residues: CASSFLAGSLGGGYEQYF. For the CDR3, the DNA is TGTGCCAGCAGCTTTCTAGCGGGATCACTTGGTGGAGGGTACGAGCAGTACTTC.